What follows are 22 T cell receptor beta chains derived from one specimen sequenced in a study of CD8+ T cells in alopecia areata. Sample treatment: oral pan-JAK inhibitor, 5-10 mg twice daily. cDNA reverse transcribed from extracted RNA served as the sequencing template. Generated by immunoSEQ multiplex PCR, the TCRdb table keeps only in-frame clones and is missing some. The profile shows roughly 200,000 clones, roughly three fifths of them singletons. Sequenced here: CD4+ T cells sorted from blood, sampled at week 4, from a patient treated with tofacitinib. Receptor source: a human donor with alopecia areata.

This chain links TRBV5-1 with TRBJ1-1; 8 bases agree with TRBD1. The CDR3 consists of 14 residues. The ends lost 5 bases at V and 1 base at J; junction bases unmatched: 4. Germline V gives CDR1 SGHRS, CDR2 YFSETQ. The CDR3 protein is CASRPGQGNTEAFF. The CDR3 coding sequence is TGCGCCAGCAGGCCCGGACAGGGGAACACTGAAGCTTTCTTT.

This chain links TRBV5-5 with TRBJ2-1; D might be TRBD1 (5 bases). V lost 3 bases and J 12 bases, leaving 19 bases between the germline ends. This CDR3 has 14 amino acids. Germline V CDR1 and CDR2: SGHKS, YYEKEE (reference sequence). CDR3 region: CASSSTGEPMRQFF. The CDR3 DNA sequence: TGTGCCAGCAGCTCCACAGGAGAACCAATGAGGCAGTTCTTC.

In DNA form, the CDR3 reads TGTGCCAGCAGCCCGCATACCTCTGGAAACACCATATATTTT. Protein product: CASSPHTSGNTIYF. The chain is built from TRBV7-2 and TRBJ1-3; no clear D gene. Germline lookup yields CDR1 SGHTA and CDR2 FQGNSA. V lost 5 bases and J lost 0, with 8 bases in between. The CDR3 has 14 amino acids.

This chain uses TRBV30 with TRBJ2-4, with D perhaps TRBD1 or TRBD2 (5 bases each). The germline V gene has CDR1 GTSNPN and CDR2 SVGIG (reference sequence). V shed 0 bases and J shed 0 bases, with 12 bases lying between them. The CDR3 has 16 residues. This CDR3 is CAWSVPGTLAKNIQYF. CDR3 in DNA: TGTGCCTGGAGTGTACCGGGGACGTTAGCCAAAAACATTCAGTACTTC.

This clone was observed a single time. The chain employs TRBV6-5 and TRBJ2-5; D not certain. V gave up 2 bases and J gave up 3 bases, with 13 bases separating them. Germline assignment: CDR1 MNHEY and CDR2 SVGAGI. The CDR3 has 15 residues. The CDR3, as DNA: TGTGCCAGCAGTTACGCGGACCCCCCGGAAGAGACCCAGTACTTC. This codes for CASSYADPPEETQYF.

This clone was detected only a few times. The chain employs TRBV5-1 and TRBJ1-5; D gene uncertain. Germline V CDR1 and CDR2: SGHRS, YFSETQ. The CDR3 is 14 amino acids. Trimming removed 4 bases from V and 0 bases from J, with 8 bases in between. Here the CDR3 DNA reads TGCGCCAGCAGCAAAGATGATAGCAATCAGCCCCAGCATTTT. Translated, it gives CASSKDDSNQPQHF.

About this clone: Within the sample, other DNA sequences also encode this same CDR3. The rearrangement uses TRBV5-1 and TRBJ2-5; D unclear. CDR1 and CDR2 from the germline V gene are SGHRS and YFSETQ. CDR3 length equals 13 residues. Trimming left V 0 bases short and J 5 bases short, with 8 bases between. CDR3 loop: CASSLGLRETQYF. In nucleotides, the CDR3 is TGCGCCAGCAGCTTGGGTCTACGGGAGACCCAGTACTTC.

The V and J genes are TRBV30 and TRBJ1-5, with D uncertain. The ends were cut back, 0 bases at V and 4 bases at J, with 7 bases in the middle. The CDR3 has 13 amino acids. The germline V gene has CDR1 GTSNPN and CDR2 SVGIG (reference sequence). In DNA, the CDR3 is TGTGCCTGGAGTGTAAAACCGAATCAGCCCCAGCATTTT. This encodes CAWSVKPNQPQHF.

The chain has TRBV6-1 and TRBJ2-7; TRBD1 matches at 7 bases. Germline values: CDR1 MNHNS, CDR2 SASEGT. V lost 4 bases, J lost 2 bases, and 5 bases stayed unmatched. The CDR3 is made up of 14 amino acids. The chain's CDR3 is CASSANRGTYEQYF. The CDR3, as DNA: TGTGCCAGCAGTGCAAACAGGGGTACCTACGAGCAGTACTTC.

The chain joins TRBV5-6 to TRBJ1-1; D is perhaps TRBD1 (5 bases). V gave up 1 base and J gave up 0 bases, with 10 bases separating them. The CDR3 is made up of 15 amino acids. Germline CDR1 and CDR2: SGHDT and YYEEEE. The CDR3 DNA reads TGTGCCAGCAGCTTGCCCGGGACGGTGAACACTGAAGCTTTCTTT. Protein: CASSLPGTVNTEAFF.

J is TRBJ2-3 and V is TRBV5-4; 8 bases line up with TRBD2. Germline loops: CDR1 SGHNT, CDR2 YYREEE (reference sequence). This CDR3 has 17 amino acids. With 0 bases clipped from V and 0 bases from J, the junction kept 6 bases outside the gene matches. CDR3 loop: CASSLVPTSGSTDTQYF. CDR3 DNA: TGTGCCAGCAGCTTGGTACCTACTAGCGGAAGCACAGATACGCAGTATTTT.

This clone has ten or more counts. The rearrangement uses TRBV10-3 and TRBJ1-1; 8 bases agree with TRBD1. Germline V gene lookup returns CDR1 ENHRY and CDR2 SYGVKD. V shed 4 bases and J 7 bases; nucleotides not matched to a gene: 17. The CDR3 is made up of 17 amino acids. The CDR3 protein is CAISGTPRGQGGGEAFF. The CDR3 DNA reads as TGTGCCATCAGTGGGACTCCTCGCGGACAGGGCGGGGGTGAAGCTTTCTTT.

The rearrangement links TRBV4-3 to TRBJ1-2, with D possibly being TRBD1 (6 bases). There are 15 residues in the CDR3. Deletions cut 4 bases from V and 7 bases from J, with 19 bases between. The germline V gene encodes CDR1 LGHNA and CDR2 YSLEER. CDR3 sequence reads: CASSPRSGATGGYTF. The CDR3 nucleotides are TGCGCCAGCAGCCCCCGATCAGGGGCAACGGGTGGCTACACCTTC.

In its sample, this clone was seen once. The rearrangement joins TRBV4-2 to TRBJ2-7; 11 positions match TRBD2. J gave up 0 bases and V 3 bases, and 13 bases lay outside the gene matches. The CDR3 extends over 19 amino acids. The germline V gene encodes CDR1 LGHNA and CDR2 YNFKEQ. The CDR3 sequence: CASSHFTWASGGLSYEQYF. Here the CDR3 DNA reads TGTGCCAGCAGCCACTTCACCTGGGCTAGCGGGGGGCTCTCCTACGAGCAGTACTTC.

This clone was observed a few times. This sequence joins TRBV7-2 and TRBJ2-3; D remains unclear. Trimming took off 4 bases at V and 2 bases at J, with 7 bases between the two ends. Per germline, CDR1 SGHTA and CDR2 FQGNSA. This CDR3 region has 13 residues. CDR3 DNA: TGTGCCAGCAGCTCTAGTATCACAGATACGCAGTATTTT. Encoded protein: CASSSSITDTQYF.

This clone has just one count. The chain links TRBV30 to TRBJ1-2; D gene uncertain. Trimming pared 0 bases from V and 4 bases from J, leaving 9 bases between. This CDR3 comprises 13 residues. The V gene's germline CDR1 is GTSNPN and CDR2 SVGIG (reference sequence). CDR3 protein: CAWSVRVSYGYTF. The CDR3 coding sequence is TGTGCCTGGAGTGTAAGGGTGTCCTATGGCTACACCTTC.

This clone occurred a few times. The sample carries other DNA sequences with the same CDR3. The CDR3 nucleotides are TGTGCCTGGAGTGTACTACTTAACACCGGGGAGCTGTTTTTT. The encoded protein is CAWSVLLNTGELFF. V gene TRBV30 combines with J gene TRBJ2-2, with no clear D. The germline gives CDR1 GTSNPN, CDR2 SVGIG (reference sequence). The V and J ends lost 0 bases and 2 bases respectively, with 7 bases between them. The CDR3 is made up of 14 amino acids.

This sequence joins TRBV5-1 and TRBJ2-5; TRBD2 might be the D (6 bases). The CDR3 sequence is 15 residues long. V lost 3 bases and J lost 1, with 13 bases in between. CDR1 SGHRS and CDR2 YFSETQ come from the germline V gene. CDR3 amino acids: CASSSQGSGQETQYF. The CDR3 region has the DNA TGCGCCAGCAGCTCTCAGGGTAGCGGCCAAGAGACCCAGTACTTC.

The genes are TRBV2 and TRBJ2-1, with D hard to call. Germline V gene sequence: CDR1 SNHLY, CDR2 FYNNEI. Trimming pared 5 bases from V and 6 bases from J, leaving 11 bases between. The CDR3 sequence is 13 residues long. For the CDR3, the DNA is TGTGCCAGCAGTACCGACGTGCGCAATGAGCAGTTCTTC. Translated, it gives CASSTDVRNEQFF. Filled out from reference TRBV2 and TRBJ2-1, the complete variable domain reads EPEVTQTPSHQVTQMGQEVILRCVPISNHLYFYWYRQILGQKVEFLVSFYNNEISEKSEIFDDQFSVERPDGSNFTLKIRSTKLEDSAMYFCASSTDVRNEQFFGPGTRLTVL.

V is TRBV27 and J is TRBJ1-1; 7 bases are shared with TRBD1. Germline assignment: CDR1 MNHEY and CDR2 SMNVEV (reference sequence). The CDR3 has 18 residues. Trimming removed 4 bases from V and 7 bases from J; junction bases left unmatched: 21. The chain's CDR3 is CASSSILRVRQGVREAFF. The CDR3 nucleotides are TGTGCCAGCAGTTCCATCCTTAGGGTCCGACAGGGAGTGCGTGAAGCTTTCTTT.

The CDR3 DNA reads TGTGCCTGGAGTGTACGGGGGGCTGAAAAACTGTTTTTT. As protein: CAWSVRGAEKLFF. V is TRBV30 and J is TRBJ1-4; possibly TRBD1 for D (6 bases). Deletions cut 0 bases from V and 7 bases from J, with 9 bases between. Germline CDR1 is GTSNPN and CDR2 is SVGIG (reference sequence). This CDR3 is 13 amino acids long.

This sequence joins TRBV9 and TRBJ2-1, with D unclear. The CDR3 spans 13 residues. Trimming shortened V by 1 base and J by 6 bases, and 8 bases separated the two germline ends. Germline values: CDR1 SGDLS, CDR2 YYNGEE. The CDR3 loop is CASSVQVFNEQFF. The CDR3 region has the DNA TGTGCCAGCAGCGTACAGGTTTTCAATGAGCAGTTCTTC.